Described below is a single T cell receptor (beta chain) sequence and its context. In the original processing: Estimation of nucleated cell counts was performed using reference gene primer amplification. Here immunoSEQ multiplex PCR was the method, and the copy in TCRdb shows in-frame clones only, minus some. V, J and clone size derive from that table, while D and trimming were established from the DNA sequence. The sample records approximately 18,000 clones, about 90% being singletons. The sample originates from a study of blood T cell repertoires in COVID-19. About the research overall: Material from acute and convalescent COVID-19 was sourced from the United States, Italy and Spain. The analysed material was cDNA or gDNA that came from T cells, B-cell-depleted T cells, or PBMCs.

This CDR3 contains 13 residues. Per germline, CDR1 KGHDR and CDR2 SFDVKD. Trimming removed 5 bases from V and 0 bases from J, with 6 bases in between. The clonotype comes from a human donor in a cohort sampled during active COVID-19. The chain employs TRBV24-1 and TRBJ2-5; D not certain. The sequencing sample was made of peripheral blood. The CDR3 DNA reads TGTGCCACCAGTGCGTATCACCAAGAGACCCAGTACTTC. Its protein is CATSAYHQETQYF.